Following are 5 T cell receptor beta chains from one sample sequenced in a study of blood T cells in healthy people across ages. Then a second PCR, running roughly 6 to 11 cycles, was carried out with a sample-barcoded 5' primer and a J-beta primer mix. TCRdb re-called the 5' RACE reads through MiXCR, storing one row per CDR3 protein. The sample shows approximately 1,700,000 distinct CDR3 sequences, around 42% of them seen only once. Specimen: blood. The receptors come from a human donor in good health.

The chain carries TRBV9 and TRBJ1-1; D call uncertain. The V gene lost 4 bases and the J gene lost 3 bases, with 22 bases spanning the gap. Germline CDR1 reads SGDLS; CDR2 reads YYNGEE. The CDR3 is 17 amino acids. The CDR3 loop reads CASSPRGEGAWDTEAFF. The CDR3 region has the DNA TGTGCCAGCAGCCCGCGCGGGGAGGGAGCTTGGGACACTGAAGCTTTCTTT.

This clonotype has a handful of counts. The chain links TRBV27 to TRBJ2-7; D remains ambiguous. The V gene's germline CDR1 is MNHEY and CDR2 SMNVEV (reference sequence). CDR3 length: 13 residues. V shed 8 bases and J shed 3 bases, with 14 bases lying between them. The CDR3: CASALGSRYEQYF. The CDR3 DNA reads TGTGCCAGCGCCTTGGGCAGCCGCTACGAGCAGTACTTC.

This clonotype was counted between two and nine times. The chain joins TRBV4-3 to TRBJ1-2; perhaps TRBD1 as D (5 bases). The CDR3 is 14 amino acids. Trimming removed 0 bases from V and 4 bases from J, with 9 bases in between. In germline, CDR1 is LGHNA, CDR2 YSLEER. The CDR3 bases are TGCGCCAGCAGCCAAGAGTGGGGGAGCTATGGCTACACCTTC. Protein: CASSQEWGSYGYTF.

Of note for this clonotype: The junction departs from germline at one end; a sequencing error may be responsible. The J gene is TRBJ2-6, the V gene TRBV15; D unresolved. Germline values: CDR1 LNHNV, CDR2 YYDKDF (reference sequence). The CDR3 sequence is 14 residues long. Here the CDR3 reads CTTSSSSGANVLTF. CDR3 sequence (DNA): TGTACCACCAGCAGTTCCTCTGGGGCCAACGTCCTGACTTTC.

The sample holds a few counts of this clonotype. This CDR3 reads CSAPAQGTANYGYTF. The CDR3 DNA is TGCAGTGCCCCCGCCCAGGGGACGGCTAACTATGGCTACACCTTC. The V gene is TRBV20-1, the J gene TRBJ1-2; tentatively, D is TRBD1 (6 bases). CDR1 and CDR2 from the germline V gene are DFQATT and SNEGSKA (reference sequence). Trimming removed 6 bases from V and 0 bases from J, with 17 bases in between. This CDR3 has 15 residues.